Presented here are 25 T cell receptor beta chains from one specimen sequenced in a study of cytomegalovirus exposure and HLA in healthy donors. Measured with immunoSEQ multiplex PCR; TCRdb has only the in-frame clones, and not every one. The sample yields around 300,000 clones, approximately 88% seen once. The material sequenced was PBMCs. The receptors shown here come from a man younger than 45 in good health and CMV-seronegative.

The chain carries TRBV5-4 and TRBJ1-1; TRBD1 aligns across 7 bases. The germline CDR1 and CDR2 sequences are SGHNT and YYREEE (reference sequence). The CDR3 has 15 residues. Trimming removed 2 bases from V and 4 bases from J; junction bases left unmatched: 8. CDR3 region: CASSFEGARGTEAFF. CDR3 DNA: TGTGCCAGCAGCTTTGAGGGGGCGCGAGGCACTGAAGCTTTCTTT.

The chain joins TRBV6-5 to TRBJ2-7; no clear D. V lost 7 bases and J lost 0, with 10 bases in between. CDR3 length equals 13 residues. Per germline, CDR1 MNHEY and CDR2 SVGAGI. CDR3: CASTSRNSYEQYF. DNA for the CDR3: TGTGCCAGCACGTCGCGCAACTCCTACGAGCAGTACTTC.

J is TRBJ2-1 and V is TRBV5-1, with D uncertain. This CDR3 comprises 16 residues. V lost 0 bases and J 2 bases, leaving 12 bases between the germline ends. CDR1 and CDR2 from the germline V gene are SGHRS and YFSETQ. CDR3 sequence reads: CASSLGSKITYNEQFF. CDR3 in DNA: TGCGCCAGCAGCTTGGGGAGTAAAATTACCTACAATGAGCAGTTCTTC.

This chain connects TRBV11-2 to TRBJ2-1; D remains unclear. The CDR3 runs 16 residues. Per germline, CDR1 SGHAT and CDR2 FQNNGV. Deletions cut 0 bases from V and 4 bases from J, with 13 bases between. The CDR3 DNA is TGTGCCAGCAGCTTAGATATGGGCGTCTCTTACAATGAGCAGTTCTTC. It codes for CASSLDMGVSYNEQFF.

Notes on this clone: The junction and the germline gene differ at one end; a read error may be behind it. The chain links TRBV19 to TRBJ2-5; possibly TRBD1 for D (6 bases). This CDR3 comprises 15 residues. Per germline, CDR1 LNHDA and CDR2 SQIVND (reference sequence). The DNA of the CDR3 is TGTGCCAGTGGTATGAGGACAGCTTTAGGAGAGACCCAGTACTTC. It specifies CASGMRTALGETQYF.

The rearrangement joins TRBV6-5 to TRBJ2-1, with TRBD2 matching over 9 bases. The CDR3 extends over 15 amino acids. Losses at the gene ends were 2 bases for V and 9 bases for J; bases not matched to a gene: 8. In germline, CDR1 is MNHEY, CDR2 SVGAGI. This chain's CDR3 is CASSYAGLAPSEQFF. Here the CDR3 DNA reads TGTGCCAGCAGTTACGCAGGACTAGCGCCCAGTGAGCAGTTCTTC.

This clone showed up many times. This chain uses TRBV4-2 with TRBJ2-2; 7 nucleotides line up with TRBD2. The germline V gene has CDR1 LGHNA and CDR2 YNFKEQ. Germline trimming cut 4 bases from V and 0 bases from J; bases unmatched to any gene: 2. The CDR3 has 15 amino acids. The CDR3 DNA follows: TGTGCCAGCAGCCTGGGACTAACGAACACCGGGGAGCTGTTTTTT. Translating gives CASSLGLTNTGELFF.

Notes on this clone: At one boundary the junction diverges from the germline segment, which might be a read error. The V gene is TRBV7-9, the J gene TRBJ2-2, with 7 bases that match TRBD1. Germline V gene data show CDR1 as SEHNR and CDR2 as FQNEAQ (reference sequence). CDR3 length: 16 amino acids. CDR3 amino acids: CASSRTGTAKTGELFF. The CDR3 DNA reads TGTGCCAGCAGTCGAACCGGGACAGCGAAGACCGGGGAGCTGTTTTTT.

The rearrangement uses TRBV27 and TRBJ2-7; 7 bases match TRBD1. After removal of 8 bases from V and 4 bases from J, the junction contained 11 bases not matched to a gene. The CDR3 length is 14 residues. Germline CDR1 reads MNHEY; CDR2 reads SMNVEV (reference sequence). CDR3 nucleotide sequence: TGTGCCAGCTGTATACGGGACAGAATATACGAGCAGTACTTC. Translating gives CASCIRDRIYEQYF.

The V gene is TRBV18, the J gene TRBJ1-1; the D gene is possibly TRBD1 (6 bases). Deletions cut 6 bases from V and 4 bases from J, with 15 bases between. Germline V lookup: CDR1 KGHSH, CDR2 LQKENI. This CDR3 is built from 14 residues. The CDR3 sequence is CASSLNQGFTEAFF. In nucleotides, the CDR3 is TGTGCCAGCTCGCTAAACCAGGGGTTCACTGAAGCTTTCTTT.

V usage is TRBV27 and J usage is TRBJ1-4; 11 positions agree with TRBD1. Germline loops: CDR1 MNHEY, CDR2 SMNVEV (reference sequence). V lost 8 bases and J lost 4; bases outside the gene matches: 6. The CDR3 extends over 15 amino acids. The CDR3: CASSGQGAFNEKLFF. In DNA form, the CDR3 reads TGTGCCAGCTCCGGACAGGGGGCGTTTAATGAAAAACTGTTTTTT.

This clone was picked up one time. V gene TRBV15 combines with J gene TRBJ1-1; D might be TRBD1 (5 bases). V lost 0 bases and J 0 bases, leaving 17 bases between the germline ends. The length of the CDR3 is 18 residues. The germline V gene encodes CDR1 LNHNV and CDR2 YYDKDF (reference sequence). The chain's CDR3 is CATSRDLRQGGLNTEAFF. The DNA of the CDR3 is TGTGCCACCAGCAGAGATCTTCGGCAGGGAGGATTGAACACTGAAGCTTTCTTT.

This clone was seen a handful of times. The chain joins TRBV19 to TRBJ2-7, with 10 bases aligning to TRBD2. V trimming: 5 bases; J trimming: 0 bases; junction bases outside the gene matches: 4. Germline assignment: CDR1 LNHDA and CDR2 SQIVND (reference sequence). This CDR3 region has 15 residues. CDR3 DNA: TGTGCCAGTAGTCCGGGACTAGCGACCTCCTACGAGCAGTACTTC. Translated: CASSPGLATSYEQYF.

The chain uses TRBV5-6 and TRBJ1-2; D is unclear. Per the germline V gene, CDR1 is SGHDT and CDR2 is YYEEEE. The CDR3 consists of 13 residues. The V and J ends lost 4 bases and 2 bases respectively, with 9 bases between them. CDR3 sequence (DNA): TGTGCCAGCAGCCTTGCGGGGAACTATGGCTACACCTTC. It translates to CASSLAGNYGYTF.

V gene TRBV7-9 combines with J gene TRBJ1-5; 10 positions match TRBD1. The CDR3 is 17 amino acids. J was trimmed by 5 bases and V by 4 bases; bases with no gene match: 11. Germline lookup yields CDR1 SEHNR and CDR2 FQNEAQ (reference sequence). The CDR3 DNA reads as TGTGCCAGCAGCTCCTACCTCGGGACAGGGGACGATCAGCCCCAGCATTTT. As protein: CASSSYLGTGDDQPQHF.

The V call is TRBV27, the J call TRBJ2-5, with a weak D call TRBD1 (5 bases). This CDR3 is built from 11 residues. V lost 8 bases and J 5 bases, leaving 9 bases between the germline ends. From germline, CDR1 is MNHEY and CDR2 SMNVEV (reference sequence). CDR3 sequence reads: CASHGAETQYF. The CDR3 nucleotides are TGTGCCAGCCATGGGGCGGAGACCCAGTACTTC.

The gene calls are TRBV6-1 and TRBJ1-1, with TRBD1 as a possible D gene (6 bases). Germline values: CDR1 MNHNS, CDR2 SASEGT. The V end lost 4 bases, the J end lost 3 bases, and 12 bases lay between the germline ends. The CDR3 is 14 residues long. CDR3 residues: CASSALQGHTEAFF. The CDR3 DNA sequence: TGTGCCAGCAGTGCATTACAGGGACACACTGAAGCTTTCTTT.

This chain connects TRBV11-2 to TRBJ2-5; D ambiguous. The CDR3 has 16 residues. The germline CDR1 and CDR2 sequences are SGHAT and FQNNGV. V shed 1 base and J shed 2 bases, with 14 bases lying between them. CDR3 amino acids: CASSLGIGSRQETQYF. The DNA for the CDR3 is TGTGCCAGCAGCTTAGGTATTGGTAGCCGACAAGAGACCCAGTACTTC.

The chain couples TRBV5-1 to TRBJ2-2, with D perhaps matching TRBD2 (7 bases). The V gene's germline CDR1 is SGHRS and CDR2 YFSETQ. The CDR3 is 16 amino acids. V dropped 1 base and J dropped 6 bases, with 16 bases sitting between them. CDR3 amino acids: CASSLTAGASSGELFF. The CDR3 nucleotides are TGCGCCAGCAGCTTGACCGCGGGGGCAAGTTCCGGGGAGCTGTTTTTT.

In nucleotides, the CDR3 is TGTGCCAGCAGTGTGGCGGGGAGCTCCTACGAGCAGTACTTC. Its translation is CASSVAGSSYEQYF. The chain has TRBV6-1 and TRBJ2-7; D perhaps matches TRBD2 (6 bases). V gave up 4 bases and J gave up 0 bases, with 10 bases separating them. The CDR3 has 14 amino acids. Germline values: CDR1 MNHNS, CDR2 SASEGT.

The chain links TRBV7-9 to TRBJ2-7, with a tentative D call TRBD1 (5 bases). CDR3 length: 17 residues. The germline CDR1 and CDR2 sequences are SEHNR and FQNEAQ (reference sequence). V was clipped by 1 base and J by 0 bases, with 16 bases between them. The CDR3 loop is CASSLGGWTLSSYEQYF. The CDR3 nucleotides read TGTGCCAGCAGCTTAGGGGGTTGGACACTGAGCTCCTACGAGCAGTACTTC.

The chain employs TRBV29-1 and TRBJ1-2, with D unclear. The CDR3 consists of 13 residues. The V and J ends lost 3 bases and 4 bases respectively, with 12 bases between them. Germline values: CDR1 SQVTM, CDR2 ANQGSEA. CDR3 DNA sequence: TGCAGCGTTGATAGTGTTACGGGCTATGGCTACACCTTC. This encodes CSVDSVTGYGYTF.

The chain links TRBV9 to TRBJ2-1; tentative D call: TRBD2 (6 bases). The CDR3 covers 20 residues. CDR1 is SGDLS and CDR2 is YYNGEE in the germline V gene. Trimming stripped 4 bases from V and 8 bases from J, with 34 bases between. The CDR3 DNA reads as TGTGCCAGCAGCCCCCGGCTTATGGGGGGTCACTACAATCCTCGCGATGAGCAGTTCTTC. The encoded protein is CASSPRLMGGHYNPRDEQFF.

The CDR3 DNA follows: TGTGCCAGCAGCCCAACAGGGAGCTACGAGCAGTACTTC. The encoded protein is CASSPTGSYEQYF. The rearrangement uses TRBV4-2 and TRBJ2-7, with D possibly being TRBD1 (6 bases). The length of the CDR3 is 13 residues. Germline loops: CDR1 LGHNA, CDR2 YNFKEQ. V lost 4 bases and J 3 bases, leaving 10 bases between the germline ends.

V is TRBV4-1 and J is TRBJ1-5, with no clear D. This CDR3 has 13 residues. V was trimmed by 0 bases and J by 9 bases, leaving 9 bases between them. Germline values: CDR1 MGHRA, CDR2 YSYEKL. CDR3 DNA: TGCGCCAGCAGCCAAGATTCCCGGAGGCCCCAGCATTTT. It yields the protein CASSQDSRRPQHF.